This T cell receptor beta chain was observed in a study of cytomegalovirus exposure and HLA in healthy donors (dated by TCRdb to the late 2010s). Looking at the study overall: The 666 repertoires of the first cohort and the roughly 120 validation repertoires were produced on the same platform, according to a later analysis. To predict cytomegalovirus infection status, the study combined high-throughput TCR immunosequencing, statistical association of individual TCRs with disease status, and machine learning. The study aimed to test whether cataloging public T cell receptors could reveal signatures of past pathogen exposure. In addition to the first cohort of hundreds of subjects, a separate validation cohort of 100 to 150 different subjects was used.

Concerning this clone itself: Its antigen target is currently unknown. Per-nucleotide qualities are absent, and no much larger clonotype sits a single base away.

Libraries were constructed by the immunoSEQ multiplex PCR assay. The study's own analysis went as follows. A statistical classification framework was built for diagnosing cytomegalovirus status from the catalog of TCR beta chain sequences. Here the immuneACCESS table is served through TCRdb, limited to in-frame sequences with V and J called. Missing clones are a known gap in these copies; in checked studies unresolved V genes cover under half, and the rest lacks a known reason. V and J calls and clone size follow that table, whereas D and trimming were derived from the DNA. This sample gives 150,000 to 200,000 clones in total; about 85% of them show up just once. Together, the top ten hold 16% of the sample. What the authors observed across the whole study: In both the original and validation cohorts, the classifier was reported to diagnose cytomegalovirus status with high specificity and sensitivity. In a later analysis, TCRs clustered in the first cohort were found to also tend to co-occur in the roughly 120 validation repertoires, with 94% of cluster scores above 0. A later analysis lacked HLA typing for the validation cohort, so it scored co-occurrence in that cohort across all 120 repertoires. According to the authors, the approach could potentially be generalized to other disease states and immunological phenotypes. In vitro tests confirmed that a few of the cytomegalovirus-associated TCR beta chains recognize cytomegalovirus antigens. Most TCR sequences were observed very rarely across donors, whereas some public TCRs were present in many individuals. The study listed 150 to 200 TCR beta chains as associated with cytomegalovirus.

The donors were included in the validation cohort of approximately 130 subjects, a group kept apart from the roughly 670-subject first cohort. V drops 6 bases and J drops 5 bases, leaving 16 bases in between. The cysteine opens and the phenylalanine closes a CDR3 of 14 amino acids. Only CDR3 DNA is held: 42 bases, read in frame from base 1. CDR1 and CDR2 (SNHLY, FYNNEI) derive from the germline V gene. What was sequenced was PBMCs. Recombination connected TRBV2 to TRBJ2-5, and the D gene may be TRBD2, 5 bases matching. The sequence came from a man aged 18-30 years in good health and CMV-seropositive. The CDR3 loop reads CASREGVDWETQYF. At the DNA level, the sequence is TGTGCCAGCAGAGAGGGAGTAGACTGGGAGACCCAGTACTTC.